Shown below are 2 T cell receptor beta chains from a single sample sequenced in a study of human T cells and chemical hapten exposure. Time point here: patch test 1, 2 weeks after DPC sensitization. The treatment: therapeutic diphenylcyclopropenone sensitization with weekly scalp DPC. Each CDR3 protein gets one entry after TCRdb re-called the RACE reads with MiXCR. This sample has tens of thousands of distinct CDR3 sequences, with 10% to 13% found just once. Sample: whole blood, taken in connection with sensitization to the hapten diphenylcyclopropenone (DPC). Receptors originate from a man aged 35 to 55 with alopecia areata. Some clones in this sample may be carry-over from other donors' samples.

This clonotype was observed a handful of times. The V gene is TRBV7-3, the J gene TRBJ2-3; D tentatively reads TRBD1 or TRBD2 (6 bases each). From germline, CDR1 is SGHTA and CDR2 FQGTGA. V lost 3 bases and J 3 bases, leaving 16 bases between the germline ends. The length of the CDR3 is 16 residues. CDR3 in DNA: TGTGCCAGCAGCTTTTCGGGGGACATCCTTACAGATACGCAGTATTTT. It codes for CASSFSGDILTDTQYF.

The gene calls are TRBV10-3 and TRBJ2-6; no clear D. Trimming left V 6 bases short and J 0 bases short, with 9 bases between. Germline CDR1 is ENHRY and CDR2 is SYGVKD. The CDR3 runs to 15 residues. The CDR3 DNA reads TGTGCCATCAGATTGTGGAGCTCTGGGGCCAACGTCCTGACTTTC. Its translation: CAIRLWSSGANVLTF.